This TCR beta chain appears in the sequencing data of a study of blood T cell repertoires in COVID-19. Study at large: PBMCs, B-cell-depleted T cells, or T cells were the source of the cDNA or gDNA that made up the material.

In the study's own analysis: Reference gene primer amplification gave nucleated cell count estimates. Only in-frame clones appear in the TCRdb table, and some are missing; sequencing was by immunoSEQ multiplex PCR. V and J calls and clone size are as listed in that table; D and trimming were resolved from the DNA. The sample comprises 250,000 to 350,000 clones, approximately 90% of which are singletons, and roughly 4% rests with the top ten. Germline lookup yields CDR1 KGHDR and CDR2 SFDVKD. The V gene lost 0 bases and the J gene lost 5 bases, with 13 bases spanning the gap. The CDR3 runs to 16 residues.

V gene TRBV24-1 combines with J gene TRBJ1-5; TRBD1 might be the D (5 bases). Sequenced input: peripheral blood. This clonotype originated in a woman aged 50 to 60 with active or convalescent COVID-19. Here the CDR3 reads CATSDLGTLEDQPQHF. In DNA, the CDR3 is TGTGCCACCAGTGATTTGGGGACTCTGGAGGATCAGCCCCAGCATTTT.